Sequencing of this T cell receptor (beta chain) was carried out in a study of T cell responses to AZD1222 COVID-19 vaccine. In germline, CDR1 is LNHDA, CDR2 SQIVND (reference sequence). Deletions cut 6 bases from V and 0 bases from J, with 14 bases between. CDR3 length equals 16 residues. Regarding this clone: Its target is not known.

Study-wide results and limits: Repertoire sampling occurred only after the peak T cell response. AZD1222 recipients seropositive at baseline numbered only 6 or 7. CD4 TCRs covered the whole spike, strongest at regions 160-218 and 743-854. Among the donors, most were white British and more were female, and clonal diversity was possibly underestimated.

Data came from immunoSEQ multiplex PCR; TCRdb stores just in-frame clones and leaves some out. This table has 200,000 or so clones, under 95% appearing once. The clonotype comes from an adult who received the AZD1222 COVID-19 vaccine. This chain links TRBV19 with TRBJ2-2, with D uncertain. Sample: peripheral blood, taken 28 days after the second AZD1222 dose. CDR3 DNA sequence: TGTGCCAGTAGCAAGGGTTGGAGTACGAACACCGGGGAGCTGTTTTTT. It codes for CASSKGWSTNTGELFF.